This paragraph covers one TCR beta chain sequence. Its antigen is unknown. Individuals who donated were healthy Caucasians from Russia aged roughly 6 to 100. The data stem from a study of blood T cells in healthy people across ages. The study, taken as a whole, reports: The study found more naive CD4+ cells and higher diversity in long-lived than aged donors. Per million T cells, the diversity of TCR beta decreased roughly linearly as age advanced.

Next came a second PCR, run for about 6 to 12 cycles, which used a sample-barcoded 5' primer along with a J-beta primer mix. TCRdb itself ran the 5' RACE reads through MiXCR, one entry per CDR3 protein. The repertoire has roughly 1.7 million distinct CDR3 sequences, about 31% of them found once; the top ten carry about 11%. The CDR3 consists of 16 residues. With 4 bases clipped from V and 6 bases from J, the junction kept 8 bases outside the gene matches. Germline CDR1 is MNHNS and CDR2 is SASEGT. This sequence joins TRBV6-1 and TRBJ2-3; 12 nucleotides align to TRBD2. The clonotype comes from a woman between 25 and 40 years old in good health. Material: blood. The chain's CDR3 is CASSAALAGGSDTQYF. The CDR3 nucleotides are TGTGCCAGCAGTGCGGCCCTAGCGGGAGGGTCGGATACGCAGTATTTT.